This T cell receptor (beta chain) emerged from a study of cytomegalovirus exposure and HLA in healthy donors (TCRdb year 2017). Broadly, across the study: An earlier analysis of some 550 of the donors reported about 290 Gb of sequence data and roughly 100 million unique TCR beta sequences from 150 million to 200 million T cells. An early release covering roughly 580 HLA-typed donors comprised approximately 290 gigabases of sequencing data and around 85 million unique TCR sequences. Among the roughly 430 genotyped donors, under 90% belonged to the genetic ancestry cluster associated with self-reported Caucasian donors. The aim of the study was to test whether cataloging public T cell receptors could identify signatures of past pathogen exposure. Using immunosequencing, the study profiled T cell repertoires from about 620 subjects and related those repertoires to cytomegalovirus serostatus. In addition to the first cohort of 666 subjects, a separate validation cohort of 130 or so different subjects was used. The study combined high-throughput TCR immunosequencing, statistical association of individual TCRs with disease status, and machine learning to predict cytomegalovirus infection status. To study patterns of TCR occurrence, a later analysis re-analyzed previously published TCR beta repertoires from 700 or so donors and added high-resolution HLA genotyping. Rather than using new phenotypic data, the later analysis identified candidate immune exposures from TCR beta sequences and from how often those sequences occurred across donors. To decide whether each TCR beta V gene segment behaved as functional or pseudogenic, an earlier analysis of some 600 of the donors relied on high-throughput TCR beta sequencing. Donor age, sex, ethnicity and CMV serostatus were compiled together with the repertoire data. A later genetic analysis used genome-wide SNP genotypes for about 60% of the roughly 700 donors, treating that subset as a discovery cohort. All discovery cohort repertoires had been generated on a single sequencing platform. Class I and class II HLA loci were covered by the typing at four-digit resolution. Typing coverage differed by locus: A, B, C, DRB1 and DQB1 were typed in roughly 620-630 donors, DQA1 in about 500, DPA1 in around 600, and DPB1 in 400 to 490. Five DR-DQ haplotypes were treated as single units for association and clustering because of strong linkage in the cohort. Among under 450 genotyped donors of the cohort, an average of 235,054 unique TCR beta nucleotide sequences were sequenced per donor, about a sixth of them non-productive. On the study overall, not on this receptor specifically: HLA typing was unavailable for some donors at each locus, so association tests used only the typed subset. A cluster of highly shared sequence variants was judged likely to represent a technical artifact of the sequencing pipeline. Correlated functional status among segregating V segments might reflect linkage disequilibrium, but an unknown experimental factor could not be ruled out. The cohort was sequenced for TCR beta chains only, and without alpha or paired-chain data the features that could be detected were limited. About 15 rarely observed V segments, including chromosome 9 orphons, were excluded from the earlier analysis of several hundred of the donors because counts were too low. Three of the identified cytomegalovirus-associated TCR beta chains were confirmed in vitro to be specific for cytomegalovirus antigens. The presence/absence analyses assumed that sequencing depth was roughly uniform across donors, and that assumption may not be true. At a false discovery rate of 0.05, a later analysis linked around 17,000 TCR beta sequences to specific HLA alleles. It was suggested by the authors that the approach could potentially be generalized to other disease states and immunological phenotypes. A later analysis reported that several top co-occurrence clusters appeared linked to parvovirus B19, influenza, CMV and Epstein-Barr virus. Most CMV-associated TCR beta chains appeared to be HLA-restricted in a later analysis, and the HLA associations seemed to be driven largely by CMV exposure. When HLA alleles, especially DR and DQ, strongly co-occurred, TCR associations were difficult to assign to individual alleles. The only immune exposure information available for the cohort was CMV serostatus. Most TCR sequences were observed very rarely across donors, whereas some public TCRs were present in many individuals. In both the original and validation cohorts, the classifier was reported to diagnose cytomegalovirus status with high specificity and sensitivity. According to a later genetic analysis, donors in an Asian-associated ancestry cluster had fewer N-insertions in productive TCRs than the roughly 670-donor mean. Because the 87-base-pair reads could not distinguish some IMGT-functional V segments, including TRBV6-2 and TRBV6-3, those segments were excluded. A later genetic analysis associated a missense DCLRE1C variant with V-gene and J-gene trimming of TCR beta chains, and an independent cohort replicated the association. A further reported finding was that TCR beta sequences accurately predicted the HLA-A and HLA-B alleles for most subjects in the first cohort. A later analysis found that HLA-associated TCR beta chains were more clonally expanded and had lower generation probabilities than equally common non-associated chains. In an earlier analysis of 587 of the donors, most TCR beta V segments were observed in productive rearrangements about 87% or about 30% of the time, broadly matching IMGT annotations. The study listed approximately 150 TCR beta chains as associated with cytomegalovirus. In a later analysis, TCR association rates were found to vary across HLA loci, with the most associated TCRs seen for DRB1 alleles and the fewest for HLA-C alleles.

The cohort consisted of approximately 670 healthy bone marrow donors. All cohort members were sampled while nominally healthy, although unrecorded immune exposures were likely present. CMV serostatus was positive for more than 250 and negative for about 50% of the roughly 700 cohort members, and was not recorded for this donor. A peripheral blood sample was collected from each donor, and TCR beta sequencing was performed on peripheral blood mononuclear cells. The Qiagen DNeasy Blood Extraction Kit was used to extract genomic DNA from the blood cell samples. The germline ends are 13 bases apart after V is trimmed by 4 bases and J by 1 base. Counted from cysteine to phenylalanine, this CDR3 has 15 amino acids. Left in the record is the CDR3 DNA by itself, 45 bases read in frame from the first base. Via the germline V gene (reference sequence), CDR1 is SGHAT and CDR2 FQDESV. Libraries were built with the immunoSEQ multiplex PCR assay. For the multiplex PCR, a mixture combining 60 forward primers for TCR Vbeta segments and 13 reverse primers for TCR Jbeta segments was used. Amplification of the CDR3 region of rearranged TCR beta genes was performed with a multiplex PCR assay on genomic DNA. The Illumina HiSeq System was used to sequence the amplified TCR beta libraries as 87-base-pair reads. The study's own analysis went as follows. Across the roughly 700 repertoires, a later analysis counted 75 million to 90 million unique TCR beta chains, 9.5 million to 13 million of which were shared by at least two donors. Raw reads were error-corrected and collapsed into unique sequences by a nearest-neighbor algorithm in which closely related sequences were merged to remove PCR and sequencing errors. V, D and J gene segments were assigned by aligning CDR3 sequences to IMGT reference sequences. Each retained sequence needed at least a six-nucleotide match to both a V gene segment and a J gene segment. Rearrangements were called productive when the CDR3 lacked stop codons and stayed in frame with V and J; all others were non-productive. Following IMGT convention, CDR3 was defined as the stretch from the second conserved V-encoded cysteine up to the conserved J-encoded phenylalanine. Sequences without an unambiguous match to a single V gene segment were excluded from the earlier analysis of 500 to 700 of the donors. In an earlier analysis of 450 to 700 of the donors, V segments were called functional above 56.7% productive rearrangements and were called segregating when the between-donor standard deviation exceeded 5%. A statistical classification framework was developed to diagnose cytomegalovirus status using the catalog of TCR beta chain sequences. In a later analysis, TCR nucleotide sequences were compared against IMGT/GENE-DB human TR gene sequences so that V and J genes could be assigned. A later analysis assigned CDR3 sequences and most-parsimonious VDJ recombination scenarios with the TCRdist pipeline. In a later analysis, every TCR beta chain was defined by the combination of its CDR3 amino acid sequence and its V-gene family, and reads without a unique V-gene family were dropped. A later analysis removed roughly 590 highly shared, low-generation-probability nucleotide sequences to deal with suspected cross-contamination and a sequencing artifact. A later analysis calculated a clonal expansion index for each public chain from normalized within-repertoire ranks of inferred template counts. Generation probabilities in a later analysis came from a VDJ recombination model fitted to out-of-frame rearrangements, and those results were checked against IGoR. Hypergeometric tests were used in a later analysis to score TCR-TCR, TCR-HLA and TCR-CMV co-occurrence, with a repertoire-size bias correction applied to the TCR pairs. A later analysis estimated false discovery rates by permuting HLA or CMV assignments 20 times. A later analysis grouped co-occurring TCRs with DBSCAN, adding TCRdist sequence similarity when clustering within HLA-allele-positive subsets. Repertoires with fewer than 30,000 or more than 120,000 public chains, plus five repertoires with anomalous nucleotide sharing, were excluded from co-occurrence clustering. The immuneACCESS repertoire file appears here via TCRdb, limited to in-frame rearrangements. These files lack a portion of the clones; in checked studies, under half of the deficit traces to unresolved V genes, and the cause of the others is not known. That table gives V, J and clone size, and the DNA gave D and trimming. The sample records about 170,000 clones, approximately 70% of which are singletons. The ten largest clones represent 2% to 2.5% of the sample.

Concerning this clone itself: Its antigen is not yet known. No base-level quality is on record; no much larger clone is a single base apart.

The sequenced material came from PBMCs. The sequence was collected from a human donor in good health. The chain links TRBV11-1 with TRBJ1-2; the best D guess is TRBD1, with 6 bases matching. The nucleotides read TGTGCCAGCAGCTCCCCCGGGACACATAACTATGGCTACACCTTC. Its coded protein is CASSSPGTHNYGYTF.